One T cell receptor (beta chain) is described in this entry. The antigen is undetermined. This specimen belongs to a study of blood T cells in healthy people across ages. Broader study findings: For the donors, CMV status was unknown and possibly confounded expanded clonotype changes. Unsorted PBMC input precluded a conclusive naive versus antigen-experienced comparison. Estimates drawn from one million T cells were deemed to understate diversity.

Germline V gives CDR1 DFQATT, CDR2 SNEGSKA (reference sequence). The V gene end was trimmed by 5 bases and the J gene end by 5 bases; junction bases not matched to a gene: 7. The CDR3 contains 16 residues. Total RNA extracted from each sample amounted to at least 6 micrograms. Next came a second PCR, run for about 6 to 12 cycles, which used a sample-barcoded 5' primer along with a J-beta primer mix. TCRdb reanalysed the 5' RACE reads using MiXCR and keeps one entry per CDR3 protein. The sample holds around 500,000 distinct CDR3 sequences, about 45% seen once. V is TRBV20-1 and J is TRBJ1-6, with TRBD1 matching over 12 bases. Material: blood. This TCR was recovered from an elderly man in good health. The CDR3 DNA sequence: TGCAGTGCTCTCCCGGGACAGGGGGCAGATAATTCACCCCTCCACTTT. This sequence encodes CSALPGQGADNSPLHF.